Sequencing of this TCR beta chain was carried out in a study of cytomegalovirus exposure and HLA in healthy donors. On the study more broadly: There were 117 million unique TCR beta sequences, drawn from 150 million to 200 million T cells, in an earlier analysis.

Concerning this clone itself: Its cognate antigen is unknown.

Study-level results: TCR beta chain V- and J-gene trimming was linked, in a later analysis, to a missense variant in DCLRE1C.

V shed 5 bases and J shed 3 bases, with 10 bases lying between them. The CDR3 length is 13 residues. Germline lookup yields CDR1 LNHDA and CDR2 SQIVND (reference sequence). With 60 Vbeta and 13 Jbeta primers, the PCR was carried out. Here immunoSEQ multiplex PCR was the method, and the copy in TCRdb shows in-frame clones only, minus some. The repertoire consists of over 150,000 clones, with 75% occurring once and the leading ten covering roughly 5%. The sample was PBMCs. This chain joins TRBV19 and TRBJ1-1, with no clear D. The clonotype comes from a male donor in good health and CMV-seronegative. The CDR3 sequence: CASSDSSYTEAFF. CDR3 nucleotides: TGTGCCAGTAGTGACTCGTCGTACACTGAAGCTTTCTTT.